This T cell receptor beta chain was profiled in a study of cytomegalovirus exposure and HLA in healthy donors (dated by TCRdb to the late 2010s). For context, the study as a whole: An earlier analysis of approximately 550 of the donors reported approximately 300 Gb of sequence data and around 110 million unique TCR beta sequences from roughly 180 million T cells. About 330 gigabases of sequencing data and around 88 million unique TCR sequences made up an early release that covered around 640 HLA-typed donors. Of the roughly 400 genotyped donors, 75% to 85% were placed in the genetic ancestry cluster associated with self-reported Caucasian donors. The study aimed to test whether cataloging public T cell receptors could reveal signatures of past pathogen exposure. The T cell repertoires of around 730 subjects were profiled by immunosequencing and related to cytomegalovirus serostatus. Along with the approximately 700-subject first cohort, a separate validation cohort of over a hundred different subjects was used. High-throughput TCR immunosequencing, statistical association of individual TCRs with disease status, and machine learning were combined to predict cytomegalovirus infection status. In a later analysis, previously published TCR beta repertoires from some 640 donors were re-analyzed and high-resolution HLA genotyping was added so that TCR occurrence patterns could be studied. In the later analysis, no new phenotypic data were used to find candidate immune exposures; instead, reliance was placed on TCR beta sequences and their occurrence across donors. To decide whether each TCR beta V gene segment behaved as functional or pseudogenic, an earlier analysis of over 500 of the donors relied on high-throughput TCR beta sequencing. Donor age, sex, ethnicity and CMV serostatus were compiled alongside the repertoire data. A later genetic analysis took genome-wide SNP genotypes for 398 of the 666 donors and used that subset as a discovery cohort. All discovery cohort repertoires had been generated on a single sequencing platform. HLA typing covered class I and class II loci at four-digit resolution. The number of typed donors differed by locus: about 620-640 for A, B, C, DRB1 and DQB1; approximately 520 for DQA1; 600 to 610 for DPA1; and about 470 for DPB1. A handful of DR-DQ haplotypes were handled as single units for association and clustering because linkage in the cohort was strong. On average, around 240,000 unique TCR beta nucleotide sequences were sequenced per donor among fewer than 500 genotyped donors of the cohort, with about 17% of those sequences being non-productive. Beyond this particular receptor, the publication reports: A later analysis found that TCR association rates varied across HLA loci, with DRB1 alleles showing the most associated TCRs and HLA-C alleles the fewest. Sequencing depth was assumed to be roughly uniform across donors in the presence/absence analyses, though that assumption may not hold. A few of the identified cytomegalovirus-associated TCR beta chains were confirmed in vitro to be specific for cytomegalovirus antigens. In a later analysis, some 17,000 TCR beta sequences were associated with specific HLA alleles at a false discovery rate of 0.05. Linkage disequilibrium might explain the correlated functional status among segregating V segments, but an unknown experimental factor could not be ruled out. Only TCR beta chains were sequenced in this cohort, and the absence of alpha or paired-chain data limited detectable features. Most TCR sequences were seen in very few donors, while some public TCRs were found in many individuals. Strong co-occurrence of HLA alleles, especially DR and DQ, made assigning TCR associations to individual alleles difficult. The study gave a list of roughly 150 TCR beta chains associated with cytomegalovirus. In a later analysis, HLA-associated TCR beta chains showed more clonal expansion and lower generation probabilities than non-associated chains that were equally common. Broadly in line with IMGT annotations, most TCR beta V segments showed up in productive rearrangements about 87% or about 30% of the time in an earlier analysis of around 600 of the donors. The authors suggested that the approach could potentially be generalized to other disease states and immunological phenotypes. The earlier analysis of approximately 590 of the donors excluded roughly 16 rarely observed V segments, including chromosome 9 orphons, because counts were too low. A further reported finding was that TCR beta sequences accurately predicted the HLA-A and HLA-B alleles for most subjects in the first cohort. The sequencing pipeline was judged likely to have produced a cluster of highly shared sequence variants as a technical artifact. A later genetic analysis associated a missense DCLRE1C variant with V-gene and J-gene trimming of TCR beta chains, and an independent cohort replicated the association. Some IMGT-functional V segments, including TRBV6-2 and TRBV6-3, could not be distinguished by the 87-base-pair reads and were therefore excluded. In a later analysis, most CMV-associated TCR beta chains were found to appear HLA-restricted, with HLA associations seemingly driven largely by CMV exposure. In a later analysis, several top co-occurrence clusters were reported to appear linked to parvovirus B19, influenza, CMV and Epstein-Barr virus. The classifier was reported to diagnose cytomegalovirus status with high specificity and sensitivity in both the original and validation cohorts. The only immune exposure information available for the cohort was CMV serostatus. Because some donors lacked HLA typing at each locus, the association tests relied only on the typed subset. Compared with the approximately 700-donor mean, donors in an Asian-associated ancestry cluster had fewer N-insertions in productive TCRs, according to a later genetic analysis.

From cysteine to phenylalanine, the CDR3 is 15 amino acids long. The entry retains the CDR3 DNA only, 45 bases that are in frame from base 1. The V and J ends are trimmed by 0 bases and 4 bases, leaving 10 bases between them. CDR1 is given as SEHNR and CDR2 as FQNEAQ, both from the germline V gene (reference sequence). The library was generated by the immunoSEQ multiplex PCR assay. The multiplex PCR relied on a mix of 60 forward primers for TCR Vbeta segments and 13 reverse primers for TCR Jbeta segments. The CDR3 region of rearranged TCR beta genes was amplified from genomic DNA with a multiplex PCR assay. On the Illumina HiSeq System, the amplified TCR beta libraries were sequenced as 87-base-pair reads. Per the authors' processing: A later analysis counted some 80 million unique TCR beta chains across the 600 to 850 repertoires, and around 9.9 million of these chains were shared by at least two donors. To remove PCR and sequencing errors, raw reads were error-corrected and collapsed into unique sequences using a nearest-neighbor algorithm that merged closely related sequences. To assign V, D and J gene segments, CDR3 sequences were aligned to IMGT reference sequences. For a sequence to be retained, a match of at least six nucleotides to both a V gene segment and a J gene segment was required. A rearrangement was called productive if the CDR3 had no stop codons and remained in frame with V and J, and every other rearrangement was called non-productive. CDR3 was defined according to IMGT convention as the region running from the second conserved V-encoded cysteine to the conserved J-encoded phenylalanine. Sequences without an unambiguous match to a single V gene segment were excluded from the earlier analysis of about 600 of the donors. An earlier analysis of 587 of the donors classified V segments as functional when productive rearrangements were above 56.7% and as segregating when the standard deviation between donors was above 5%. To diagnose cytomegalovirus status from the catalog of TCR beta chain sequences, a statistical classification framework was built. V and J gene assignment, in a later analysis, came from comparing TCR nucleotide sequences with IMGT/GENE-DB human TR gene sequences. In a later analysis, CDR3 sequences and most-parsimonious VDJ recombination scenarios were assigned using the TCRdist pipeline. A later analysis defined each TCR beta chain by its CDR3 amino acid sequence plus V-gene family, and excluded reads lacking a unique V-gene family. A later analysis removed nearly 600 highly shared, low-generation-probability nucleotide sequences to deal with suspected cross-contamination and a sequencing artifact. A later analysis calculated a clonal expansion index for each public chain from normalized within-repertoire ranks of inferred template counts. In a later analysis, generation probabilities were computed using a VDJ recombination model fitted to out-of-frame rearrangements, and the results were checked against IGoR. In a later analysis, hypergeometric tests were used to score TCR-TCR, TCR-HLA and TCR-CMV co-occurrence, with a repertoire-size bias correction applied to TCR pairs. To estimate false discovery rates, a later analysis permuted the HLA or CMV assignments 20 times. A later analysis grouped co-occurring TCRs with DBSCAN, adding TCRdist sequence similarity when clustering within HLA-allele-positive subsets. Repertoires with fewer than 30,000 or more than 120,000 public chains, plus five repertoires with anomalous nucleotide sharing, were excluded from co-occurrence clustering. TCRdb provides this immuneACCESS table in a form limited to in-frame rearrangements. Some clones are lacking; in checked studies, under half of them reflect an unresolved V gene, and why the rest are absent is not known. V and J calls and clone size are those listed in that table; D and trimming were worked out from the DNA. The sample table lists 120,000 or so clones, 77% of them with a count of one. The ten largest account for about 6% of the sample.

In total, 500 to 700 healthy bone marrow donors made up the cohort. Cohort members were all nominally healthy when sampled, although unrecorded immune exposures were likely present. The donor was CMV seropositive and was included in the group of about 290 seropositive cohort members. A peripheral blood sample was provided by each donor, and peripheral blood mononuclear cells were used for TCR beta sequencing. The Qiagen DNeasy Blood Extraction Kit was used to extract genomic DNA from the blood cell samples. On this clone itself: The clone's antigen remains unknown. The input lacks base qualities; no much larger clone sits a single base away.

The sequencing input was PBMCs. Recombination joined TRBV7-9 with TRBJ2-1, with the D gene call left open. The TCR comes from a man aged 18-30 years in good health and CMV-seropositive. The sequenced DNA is TGTGCCAGCAGCTTAGCCGGGTCACGTTACAATGAGCAGTTCTTC. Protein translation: CASSLAGSRYNEQFF.